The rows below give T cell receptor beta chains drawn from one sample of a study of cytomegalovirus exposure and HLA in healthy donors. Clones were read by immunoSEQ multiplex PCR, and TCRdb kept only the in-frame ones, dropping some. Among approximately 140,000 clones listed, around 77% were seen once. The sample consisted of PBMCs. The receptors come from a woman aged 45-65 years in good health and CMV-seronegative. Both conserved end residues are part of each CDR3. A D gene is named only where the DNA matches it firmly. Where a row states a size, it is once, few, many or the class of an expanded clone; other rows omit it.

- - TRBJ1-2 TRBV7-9 CASSLGRSRTNYGYTF TGTGCCAGCAGCTTAGGGAGGTCGCGGACTAACTATGGCTACACCTTC
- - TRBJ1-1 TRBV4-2 CASSQANRVNTEAFF TGTGCCAGCAGCCAAGCGAACAGGGTGAACACTGAAGCTTTCTTT
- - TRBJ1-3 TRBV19 CASSPGDSGNTIYF TGTGCCAGTAGCCCGGGGGACTCTGGAAACACCATATATTTT
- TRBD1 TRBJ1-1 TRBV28 CASSNTQGSPSGAFF TGTGCCAGCAGTAATACACAGGGGAGCCCCTCGGGAGCTTTCTTT
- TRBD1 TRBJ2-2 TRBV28 CASSPQGARTGELFF TGTGCCAGCAGTCCTCAGGGGGCGAGGACCGGGGAGCTGTTTTTT
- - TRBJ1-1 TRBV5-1 CASSLSRFEDAFF TGCGCCAGCAGCTTGAGCAGGTTCGAAGACGCTTTCTTT
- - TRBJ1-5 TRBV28 CASSYLQSNQPQHF TGTGCCAGCAGTTATCTACAGAGCAATCAGCCCCAGCATTTT
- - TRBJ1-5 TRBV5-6 CASSLAGGSNQPQNF TGTGCCAGCAGCTTGGCCGGAGGGAGCAATCAGCCCCAGAATTTT
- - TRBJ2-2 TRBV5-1 CASSLSPSGTGELFF TGCGCCAGCAGCTTGAGTCCTTCGGGCACCGGGGAGCTGTTTTTT
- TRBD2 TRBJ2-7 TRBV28 CASSFSVAGFYEQYF TGTGCCAGCAGTTTTTCAGTAGCGGGCTTCTACGAGCAGTACTTC
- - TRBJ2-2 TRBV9 CASSVGGGRPRVTGELFF TGTGCCAGCAGCGTAGGGGGAGGACGTCCGCGGGTCACCGGGGAGCTGTTTTTT
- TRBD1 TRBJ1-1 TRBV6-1 CASPRDRGPNTEAFF TGTGCCAGCCCTCGGGACAGGGGGCCCAACACTGAAGCTTTCTTT
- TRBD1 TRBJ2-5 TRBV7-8 CASSVTGGRNPQETQYF TGTGCCAGCAGCGTCACAGGGGGCCGAAACCCCCAAGAGACCCAGTACTTC
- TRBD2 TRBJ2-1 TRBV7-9 CASSLLDPGGSNEQFF TGTGCCAGCAGCTTACTGGACCCGGGGGGATCCAATGAGCAGTTCTTC
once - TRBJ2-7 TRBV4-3 CASSQDYRAYEQYF TGCGCCAGCAGCCAAGATTACAGGGCCTACGAGCAGTACTTC
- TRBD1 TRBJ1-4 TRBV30 CAWRELTGVTEKLFF TGTGCCTGGAGGGAGCTGACAGGGGTGACTGAAAAACTGTTTTTT
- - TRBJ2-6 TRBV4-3 CASSPGTRVRGANVLTF TGCGCCAGCAGCCCCGGGACTCGAGTTAGGGGGGCCAACGTCCTGACTTTC
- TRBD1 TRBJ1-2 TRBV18 CASSPLRTGHGYTF TGTGCCAGCTCACCACTCAGGACAGGGCATGGCTACACCTTC
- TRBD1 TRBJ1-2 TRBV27 CASSPRTGGRYGYTF TGTGCCAGCAGTCCACGGACAGGGGGCAGGTATGGCTACACCTTC
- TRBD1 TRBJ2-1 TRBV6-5 CASSSQTGVRYNEQFF TGTGCCAGCAGTTCTCAAACAGGGGTAAGGTACAATGAGCAGTTCTTC
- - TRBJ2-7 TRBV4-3 CASSQDGLGYEQYF TGCGCCAGCAGCCAAGATGGGCTGGGCTACGAGCAGTACTTC
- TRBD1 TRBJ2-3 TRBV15 CATSRGMGQGGPADTQYF TGTGCCACCAGCAGAGGAATGGGACAGGGTGGTCCCGCGGATACGCAGTATTTT
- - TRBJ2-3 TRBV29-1 CSVEAGGTGTDTQYF TGCAGCGTTGAAGCGGGGGGGACAGGGACAGATACGCAGTATTTT
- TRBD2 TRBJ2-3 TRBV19 CASSPGTSGSIGTDTQYF TGTGCCAGTAGTCCGGGGACTAGCGGGAGTATCGGCACAGATACGCAGTATTTT
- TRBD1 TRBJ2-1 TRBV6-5 CASRGTGGNEQFF TGTGCCAGCAGGGGGACAGGGGGGAATGAGCAGTTCTTC
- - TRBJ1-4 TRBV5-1 CASSFQTGGNEKLFF TGCGCCAGCAGCTTTCAGACAGGAGGAAATGAAAAACTGTTTTTT
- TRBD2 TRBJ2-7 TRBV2 CASRSGSISYEQYF TGTGCCAGCAGAAGCGGGAGTATCTCCTACGAGCAGTACTTC
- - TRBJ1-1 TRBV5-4 CASSLVVGTEAFF TGTGCCAGCAGCTTAGTAGTTGGGACAGAAGCTTTCTTT
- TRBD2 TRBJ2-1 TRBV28 CASSLSGRAPFNEQFF TGTGCCAGCAGTTTGAGCGGGAGGGCTCCGTTCAATGAGCAGTTCTTC
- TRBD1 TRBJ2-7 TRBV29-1 CSVGETGGFSYEQYF TGCAGCGTAGGCGAGACAGGGGGGTTCTCCTACGAGCAGTACTTC
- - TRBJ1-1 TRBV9 CASSVDFQRTEAFF TGTGCCAGCAGCGTAGATTTCCAGCGGACTGAAGCTTTCTTT
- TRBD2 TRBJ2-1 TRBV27 CASSTPGTSGGRNEQFF TGTGCCAGCAGTACCCCCGGGACTAGCGGGGGCAGGAATGAGCAGTTCTTC
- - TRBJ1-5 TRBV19 CASSIVAGNSNQPQHF TGTGCCAGTAGTATTGTGGCAGGGAATAGCAATCAGCCCCAGCATTTT
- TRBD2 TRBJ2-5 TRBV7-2 CASSLESGSGPTQYF TGTGCCAGCAGCTTAGAGAGCGGGAGTGGGCCTACCCAGTACTTC
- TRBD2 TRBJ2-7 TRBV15 CATSRGGGRASYEQYF TGTGCCACCAGCAGAGGGGGCGGGAGGGCATCCTACGAGCAGTACTTC